This T cell receptor (beta chain) was sequenced in a study of blood T cell repertoires in COVID-19. This CDR3 contains 12 residues. Germline V CDR1 and CDR2: MGHDK, SYGVNS. V trimming: 6 bases; J trimming: 10 bases; junction bases outside the gene matches: 5. Participants were aged about 18 to 100 years from some 24 US areas. The assay was immunoSEQ multiplex PCR, and TCRdb's table has in-frame clones only and misses some. The table records about 430,000 clones, approximately 87% of them present only once. This chain links TRBV25-1 with TRBJ2-3; 9 nucleotides line up with TRBD1. This sequence originates from a young woman with acute COVID-19. Source material: PBMCs or T cells enriched from blood (not recorded which). In nucleotides, the CDR3 is TGTGCCAGCAGCCACAGGGGGCGGGCGCAGTATTTT. Encoded protein: CASSHRGRAQYF.